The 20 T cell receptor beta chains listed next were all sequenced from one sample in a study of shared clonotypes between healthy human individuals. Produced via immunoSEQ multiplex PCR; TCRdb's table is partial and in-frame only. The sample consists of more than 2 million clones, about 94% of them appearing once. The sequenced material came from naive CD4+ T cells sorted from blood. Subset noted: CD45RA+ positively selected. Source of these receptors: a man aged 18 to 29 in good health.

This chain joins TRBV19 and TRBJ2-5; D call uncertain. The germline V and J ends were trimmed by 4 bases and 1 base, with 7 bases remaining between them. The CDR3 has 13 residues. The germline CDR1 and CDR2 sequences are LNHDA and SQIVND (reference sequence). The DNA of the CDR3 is TGTGCCAGTAGTAGGTGGAGCCAAGAGACCCAGTACTTC. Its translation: CASSRWSQETQYF.

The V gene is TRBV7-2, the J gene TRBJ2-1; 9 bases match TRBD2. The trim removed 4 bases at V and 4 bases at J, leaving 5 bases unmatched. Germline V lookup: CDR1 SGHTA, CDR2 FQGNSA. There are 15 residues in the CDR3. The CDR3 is CASSWKREAYNEQFF. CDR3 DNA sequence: TGTGCCAGCAGCTGGAAGCGGGAGGCGTACAATGAGCAGTTCTTC. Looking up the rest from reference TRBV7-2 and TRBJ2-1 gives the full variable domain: GAGVSQSPSNKVTEKGKDVELRCDPISGHTALYWYRQSLGQGLEFLIYFQGNSAPDKSGLPSDRFSAERTGGSVSTLTIQRTQQEDSAVYLCASSWKREAYNEQFFGPGTRLTVL.

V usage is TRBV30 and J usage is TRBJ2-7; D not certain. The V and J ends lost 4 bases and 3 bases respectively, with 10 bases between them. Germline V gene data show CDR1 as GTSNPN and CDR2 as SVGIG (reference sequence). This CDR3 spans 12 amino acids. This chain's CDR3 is CAWKWAGYEQYF. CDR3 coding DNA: TGTGCCTGGAAATGGGCAGGCTACGAGCAGTACTTC.

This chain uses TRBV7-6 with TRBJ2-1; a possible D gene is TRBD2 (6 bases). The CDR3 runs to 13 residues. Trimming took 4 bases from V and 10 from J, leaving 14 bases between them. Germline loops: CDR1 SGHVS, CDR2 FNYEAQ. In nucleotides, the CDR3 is TGTGCCAGCAGCTCACCGGGACTCCTAGAGCAGTTCTTC. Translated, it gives CASSSPGLLEQFF.

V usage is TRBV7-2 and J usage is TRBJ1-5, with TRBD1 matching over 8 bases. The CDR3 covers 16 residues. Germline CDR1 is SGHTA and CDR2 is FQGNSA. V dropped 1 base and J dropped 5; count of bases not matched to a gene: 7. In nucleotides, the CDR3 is TGTGCCAGCAGCTTAGAGATCAGGGGGCTTCATCAGCCCCAGCATTTT. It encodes CASSLEIRGLHQPQHF.

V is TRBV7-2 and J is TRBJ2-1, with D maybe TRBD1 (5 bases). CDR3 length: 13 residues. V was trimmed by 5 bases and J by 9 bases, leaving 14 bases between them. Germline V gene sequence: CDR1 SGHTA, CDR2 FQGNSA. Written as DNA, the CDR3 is TGTGCCAGCAGCCCAGGGCTCCCCCCTGAGCAGTTCTTC. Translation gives CASSPGLPPEQFF.

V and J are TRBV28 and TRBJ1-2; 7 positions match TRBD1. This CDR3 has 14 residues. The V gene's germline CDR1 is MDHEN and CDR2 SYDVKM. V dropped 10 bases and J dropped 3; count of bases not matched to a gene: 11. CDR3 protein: CAIKDRDFYYGYTF. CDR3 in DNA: TGTGCCATCAAAGACAGGGATTTCTACTATGGCTACACCTTC.

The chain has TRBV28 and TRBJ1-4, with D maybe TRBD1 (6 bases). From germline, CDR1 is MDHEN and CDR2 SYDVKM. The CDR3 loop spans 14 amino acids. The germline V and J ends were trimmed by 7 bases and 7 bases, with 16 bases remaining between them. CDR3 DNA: TGTGCCAGCATCTCGGGGGCAAGAAGTGAAAAACTGTTTTTT. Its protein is CASISGARSEKLFF.

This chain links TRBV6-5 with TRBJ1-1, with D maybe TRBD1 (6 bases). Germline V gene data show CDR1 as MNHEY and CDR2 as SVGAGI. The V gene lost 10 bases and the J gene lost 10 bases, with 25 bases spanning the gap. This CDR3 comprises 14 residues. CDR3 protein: CATGRGQGSTGAFF. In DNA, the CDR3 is TGTGCCACCGGCAGGGGCCAGGGGTCGACCGGAGCTTTCTTT.

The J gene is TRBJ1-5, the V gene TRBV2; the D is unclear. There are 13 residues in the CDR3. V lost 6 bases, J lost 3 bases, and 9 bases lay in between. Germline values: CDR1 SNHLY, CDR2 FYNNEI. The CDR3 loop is CASSPGHNQPQHF. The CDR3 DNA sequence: TGTGCCAGCAGCCCCGGCCACAATCAGCCCCAGCATTTT. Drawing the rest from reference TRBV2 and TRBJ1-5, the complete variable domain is EPEVTQTPSHQVTQMGQEVILRCVPISNHLYFYWYRQILGQKVEFLVSFYNNEISEKSEIFDDQFSVERPDGSNFTLKIRSTKLEDSAMYFCASSPGHNQPQHFGDGTRLSIL.

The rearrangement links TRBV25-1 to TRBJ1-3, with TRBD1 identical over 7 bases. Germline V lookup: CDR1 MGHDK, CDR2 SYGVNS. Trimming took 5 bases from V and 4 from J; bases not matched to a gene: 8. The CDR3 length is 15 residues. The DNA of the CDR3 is TGTGCCAGCAGTTTTTATGGGACAGCGGGAAACACCATATATTTT. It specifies CASSFYGTAGNTIYF.

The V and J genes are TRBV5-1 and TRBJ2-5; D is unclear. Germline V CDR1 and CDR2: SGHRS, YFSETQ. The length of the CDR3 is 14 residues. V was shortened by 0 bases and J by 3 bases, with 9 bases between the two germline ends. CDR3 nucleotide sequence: TGCGCCAGCAGCTTGGAAAAGACCGAAGAGACCCAGTACTTC. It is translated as CASSLEKTEETQYF.

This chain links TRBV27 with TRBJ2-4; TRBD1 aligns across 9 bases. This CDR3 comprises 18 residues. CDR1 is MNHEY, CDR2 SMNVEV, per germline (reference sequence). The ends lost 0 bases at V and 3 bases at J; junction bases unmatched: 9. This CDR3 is CASSLSGQGPKGKNIQYF. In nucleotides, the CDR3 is TGTGCCAGCAGTTTATCGGGACAGGGACCCAAAGGCAAAAACATTCAGTACTTC.

The CDR3 region is CASSPSGSDYEQYF. CDR3 nucleotides: TGCGCCAGCAGCCCTAGCGGGAGCGACTACGAGCAGTACTTC. The J gene is TRBJ2-7, the V gene TRBV5-1; 10 nucleotides align to TRBD2. Germline-derived CDR1 and CDR2 are SGHRS and YFSETQ. The CDR3 is 14 amino acids. J gave up 3 bases and V 4 bases, and 4 bases lay outside the gene matches.

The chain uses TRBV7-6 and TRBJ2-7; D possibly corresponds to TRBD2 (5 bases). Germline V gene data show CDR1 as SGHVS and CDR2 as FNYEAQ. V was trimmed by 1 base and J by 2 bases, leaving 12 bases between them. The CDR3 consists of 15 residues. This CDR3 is CASSLGARGPYEQYF. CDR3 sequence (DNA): TGTGCCAGCAGCTTAGGGGCACGAGGGCCCTACGAGCAGTACTTC.

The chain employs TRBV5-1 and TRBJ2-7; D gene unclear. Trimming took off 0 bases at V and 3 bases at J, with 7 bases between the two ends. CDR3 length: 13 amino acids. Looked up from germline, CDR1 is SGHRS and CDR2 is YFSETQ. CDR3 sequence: CASSLGFDYEQYF. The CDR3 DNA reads TGCGCCAGCAGCTTGGGGTTCGACTACGAGCAGTACTTC.

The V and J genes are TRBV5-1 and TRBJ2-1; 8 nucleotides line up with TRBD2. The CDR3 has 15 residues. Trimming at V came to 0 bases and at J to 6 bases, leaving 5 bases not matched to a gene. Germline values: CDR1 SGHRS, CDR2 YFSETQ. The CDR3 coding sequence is TGCGCCAGCAGCTTGGCGGGACTAGGAGGCAATGAGCAGTTCTTC. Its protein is CASSLAGLGGNEQFF.

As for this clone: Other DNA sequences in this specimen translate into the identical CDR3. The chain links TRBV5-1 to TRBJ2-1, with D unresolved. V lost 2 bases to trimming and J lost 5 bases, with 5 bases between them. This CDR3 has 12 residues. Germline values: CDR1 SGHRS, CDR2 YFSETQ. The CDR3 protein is CASSFGNNEQFF. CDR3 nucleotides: TGCGCCAGCAGCTTTGGCAACAATGAGCAGTTCTTC.

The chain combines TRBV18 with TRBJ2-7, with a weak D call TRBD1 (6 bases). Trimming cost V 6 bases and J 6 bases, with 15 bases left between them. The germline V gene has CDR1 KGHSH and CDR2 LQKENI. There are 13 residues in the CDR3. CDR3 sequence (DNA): TGTGCCAGCTCCGGGCTAGAAGGGGGCGAGCAGTACTTC. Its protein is CASSGLEGGEQYF.

This CDR3 is CSAGQYQETQYF. The CDR3 DNA reads as TGCAGCGCGGGACAGTACCAAGAGACCCAGTACTTC. The chain employs TRBV29-1 and TRBJ2-5; 7 nucleotides line up with TRBD1. CDR1 and CDR2 (germline): SQVTM, ANQGSEA. With V trimmed by 7 bases and J by 0 bases, 2 bases remained unmatched. This CDR3 spans 12 amino acids.